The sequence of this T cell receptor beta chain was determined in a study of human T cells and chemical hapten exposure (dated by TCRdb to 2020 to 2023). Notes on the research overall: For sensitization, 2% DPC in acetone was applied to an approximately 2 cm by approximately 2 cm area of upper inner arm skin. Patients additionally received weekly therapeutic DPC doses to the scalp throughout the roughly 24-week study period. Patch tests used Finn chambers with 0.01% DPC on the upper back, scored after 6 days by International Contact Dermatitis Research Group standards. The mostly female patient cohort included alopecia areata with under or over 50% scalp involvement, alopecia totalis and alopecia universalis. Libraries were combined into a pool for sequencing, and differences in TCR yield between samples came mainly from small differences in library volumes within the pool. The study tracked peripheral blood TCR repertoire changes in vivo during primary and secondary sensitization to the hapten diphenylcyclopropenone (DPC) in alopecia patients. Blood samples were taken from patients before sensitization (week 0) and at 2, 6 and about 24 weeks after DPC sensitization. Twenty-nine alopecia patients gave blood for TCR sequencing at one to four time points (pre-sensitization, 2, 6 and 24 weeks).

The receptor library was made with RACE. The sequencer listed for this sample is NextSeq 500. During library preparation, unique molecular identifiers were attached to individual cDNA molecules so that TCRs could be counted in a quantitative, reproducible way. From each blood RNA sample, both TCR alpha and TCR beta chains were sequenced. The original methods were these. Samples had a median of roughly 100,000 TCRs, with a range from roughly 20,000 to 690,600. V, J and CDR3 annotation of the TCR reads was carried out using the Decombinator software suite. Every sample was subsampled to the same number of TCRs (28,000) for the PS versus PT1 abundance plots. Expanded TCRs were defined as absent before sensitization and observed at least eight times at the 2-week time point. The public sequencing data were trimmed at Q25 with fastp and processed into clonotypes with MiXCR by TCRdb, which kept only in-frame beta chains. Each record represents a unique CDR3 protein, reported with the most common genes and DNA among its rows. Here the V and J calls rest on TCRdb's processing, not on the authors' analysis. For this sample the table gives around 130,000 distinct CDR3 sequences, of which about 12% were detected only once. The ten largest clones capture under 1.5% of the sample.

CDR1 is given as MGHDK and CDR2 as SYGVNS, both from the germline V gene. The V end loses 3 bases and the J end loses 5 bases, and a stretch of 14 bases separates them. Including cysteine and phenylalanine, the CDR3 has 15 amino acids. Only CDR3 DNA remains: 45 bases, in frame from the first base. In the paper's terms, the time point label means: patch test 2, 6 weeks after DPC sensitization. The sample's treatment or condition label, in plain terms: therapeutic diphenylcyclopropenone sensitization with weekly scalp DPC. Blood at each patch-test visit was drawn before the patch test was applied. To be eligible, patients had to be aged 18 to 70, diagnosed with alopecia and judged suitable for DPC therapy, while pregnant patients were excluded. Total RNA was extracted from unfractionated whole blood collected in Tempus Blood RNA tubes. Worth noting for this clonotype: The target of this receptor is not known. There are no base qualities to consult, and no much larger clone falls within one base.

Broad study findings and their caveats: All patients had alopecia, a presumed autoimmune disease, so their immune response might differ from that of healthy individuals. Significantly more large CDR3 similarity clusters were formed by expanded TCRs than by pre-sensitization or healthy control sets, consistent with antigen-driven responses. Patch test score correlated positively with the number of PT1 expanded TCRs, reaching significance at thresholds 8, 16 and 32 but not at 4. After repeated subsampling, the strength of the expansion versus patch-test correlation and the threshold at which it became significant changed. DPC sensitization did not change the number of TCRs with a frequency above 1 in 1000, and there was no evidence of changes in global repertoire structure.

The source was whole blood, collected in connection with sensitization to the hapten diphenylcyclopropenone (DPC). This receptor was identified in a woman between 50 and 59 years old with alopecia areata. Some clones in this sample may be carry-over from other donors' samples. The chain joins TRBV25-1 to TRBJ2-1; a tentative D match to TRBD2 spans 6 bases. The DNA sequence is TGTGCCAGCAGTGATCCGGGACTGCGGAACAATGAGCAGTTCTTC. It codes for CASSDPGLRNNEQFF.